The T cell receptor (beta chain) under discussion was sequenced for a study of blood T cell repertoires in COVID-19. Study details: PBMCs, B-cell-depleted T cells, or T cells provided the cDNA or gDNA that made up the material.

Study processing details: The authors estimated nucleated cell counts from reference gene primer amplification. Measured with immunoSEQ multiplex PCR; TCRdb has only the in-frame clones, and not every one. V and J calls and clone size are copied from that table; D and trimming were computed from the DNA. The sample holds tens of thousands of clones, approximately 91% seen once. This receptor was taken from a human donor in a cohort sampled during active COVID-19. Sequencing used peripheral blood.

Here the CDR3 DNA reads TGTGCCAGCAGCCCGGCATCGGCGGACCAAGAGACCCAGTACTTC. It encodes CASSPASADQETQYF. The chain has TRBV11-2 and TRBJ2-5; D is unclear. Between the trimmed V and J ends, which lost 5 bases and 0 bases, there was a span of 13 bases. This CDR3 spans 15 amino acids. CDR1 and CDR2 (germline): SGHAT, FQNNGV.